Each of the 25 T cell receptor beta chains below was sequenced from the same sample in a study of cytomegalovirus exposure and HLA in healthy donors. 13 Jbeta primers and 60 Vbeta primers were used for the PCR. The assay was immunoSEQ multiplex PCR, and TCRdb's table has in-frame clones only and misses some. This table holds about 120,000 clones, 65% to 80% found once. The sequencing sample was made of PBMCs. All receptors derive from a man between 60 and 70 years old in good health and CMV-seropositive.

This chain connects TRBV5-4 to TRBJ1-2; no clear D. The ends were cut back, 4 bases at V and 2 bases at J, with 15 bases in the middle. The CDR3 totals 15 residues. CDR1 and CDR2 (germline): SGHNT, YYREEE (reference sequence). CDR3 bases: TGTGCCAGCAGCCTGGCCCCAAACCGGAACTATGGCTACACCTTC. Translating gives CASSLAPNRNYGYTF.

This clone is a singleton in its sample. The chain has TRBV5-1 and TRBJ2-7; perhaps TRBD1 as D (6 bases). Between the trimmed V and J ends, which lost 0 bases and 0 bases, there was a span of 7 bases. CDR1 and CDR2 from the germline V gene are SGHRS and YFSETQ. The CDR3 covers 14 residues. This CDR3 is CASSLDRASYEQYF. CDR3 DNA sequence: TGCGCCAGCAGCTTGGACAGGGCCTCCTACGAGCAGTACTTC.

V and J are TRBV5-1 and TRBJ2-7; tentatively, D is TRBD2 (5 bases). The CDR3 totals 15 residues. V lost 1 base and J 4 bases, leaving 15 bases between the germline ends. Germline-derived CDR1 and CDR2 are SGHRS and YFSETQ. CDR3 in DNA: TGCGCCAGCAGCTTGAATCCGGGGTTGAGATACGAGCAGTACTTC. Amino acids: CASSLNPGLRYEQYF. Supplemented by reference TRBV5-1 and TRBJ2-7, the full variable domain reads KAGVTQTPRYLIKTRGQQVTLSCSPISGHRSVSWYQQTPGQGLQFLFEYFSETQRNKGNFPGRFSGRQFSNSRSEMNVSTLELGDSALYLCASSLNPGLRYEQYFGPGTRLTVT.

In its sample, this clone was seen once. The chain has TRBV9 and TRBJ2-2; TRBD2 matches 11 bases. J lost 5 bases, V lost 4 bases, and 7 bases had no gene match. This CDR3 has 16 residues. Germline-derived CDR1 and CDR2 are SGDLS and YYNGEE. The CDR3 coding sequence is TGTGCCAGCAGCCCAGCGGCTAGCGGGGGGACCGGGGAGCTGTTTTTT. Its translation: CASSPAASGGTGELFF.

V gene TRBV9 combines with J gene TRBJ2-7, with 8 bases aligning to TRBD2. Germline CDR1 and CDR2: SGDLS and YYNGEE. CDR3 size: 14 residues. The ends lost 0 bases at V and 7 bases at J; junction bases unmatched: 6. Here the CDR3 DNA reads TGTGCCAGCAGCGTAGTTAGCGGGGCGAGGGAGCAGTACTTC. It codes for CASSVVSGAREQYF.

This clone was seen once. The CDR3 region has the DNA TGTGCCAGCAGCATTAGGGGCTTCCAAGAGACCCAGTACTTC. Protein product: CASSIRGFQETQYF. V gene TRBV7-2 combines with J gene TRBJ2-5; a possible D gene is TRBD1 (5 bases). Trimming removed 5 bases from V and 1 base from J, with 11 bases in between. Germline V gives CDR1 SGHTA, CDR2 FQGNSA. The CDR3 spans 14 residues. The complete variable domain, with remaining parts taken from reference TRBV7-2 and TRBJ2-5, reads GAGVSQSPSNKVTEKGKDVELRCDPISGHTALYWYRQSLGQGLEFLIYFQGNSAPDKSGLPSDRFSAERTGGSVSTLTIQRTQQEDSAVYLCASSIRGFQETQYFGPGTRLLVL.

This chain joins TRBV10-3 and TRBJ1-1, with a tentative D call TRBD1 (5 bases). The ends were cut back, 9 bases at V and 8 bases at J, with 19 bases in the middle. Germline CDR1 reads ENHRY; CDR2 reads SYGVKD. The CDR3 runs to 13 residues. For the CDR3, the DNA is TGTGCCATTTCTCAGACAGACCTAGCGGAAGCTTTCTTT. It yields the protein CAISQTDLAEAFF.

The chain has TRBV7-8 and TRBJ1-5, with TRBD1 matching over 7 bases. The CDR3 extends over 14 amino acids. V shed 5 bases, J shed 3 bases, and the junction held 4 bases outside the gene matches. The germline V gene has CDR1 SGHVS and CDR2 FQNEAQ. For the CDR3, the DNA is TGTGCCAGCAGCCGACAGGGTTCCAATCAGCCCCAGCATTTT. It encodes CASSRQGSNQPQHF.

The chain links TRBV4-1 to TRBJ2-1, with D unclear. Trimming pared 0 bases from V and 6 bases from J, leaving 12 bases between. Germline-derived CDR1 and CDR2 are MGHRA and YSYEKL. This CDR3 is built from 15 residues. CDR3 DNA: TGCGCCAGCAGCCAAGACGCAATACTCTCCAATGAGCAGTTCTTC. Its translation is CASSQDAILSNEQFF.

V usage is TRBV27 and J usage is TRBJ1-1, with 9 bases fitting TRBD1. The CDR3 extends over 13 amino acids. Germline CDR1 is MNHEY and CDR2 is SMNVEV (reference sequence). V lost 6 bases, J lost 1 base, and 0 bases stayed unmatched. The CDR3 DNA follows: TGTGCCAGCAGGACAGGGGGGAACACTGAAGCTTTCTTT. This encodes CASRTGGNTEAFF.

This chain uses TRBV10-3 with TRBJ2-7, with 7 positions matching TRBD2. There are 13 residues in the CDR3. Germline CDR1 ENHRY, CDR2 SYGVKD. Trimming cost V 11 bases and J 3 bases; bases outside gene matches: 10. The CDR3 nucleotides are TGTGCCTCGTCCGTGGGGGGGGGCTACGAGCAGTACTTC. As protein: CASSVGGGYEQYF.

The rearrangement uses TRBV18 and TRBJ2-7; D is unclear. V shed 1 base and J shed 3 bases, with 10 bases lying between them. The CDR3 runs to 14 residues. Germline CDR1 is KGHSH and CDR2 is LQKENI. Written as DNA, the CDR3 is TGTGCCAGCTCACCACAGAAGTACTTCTACGAGCAGTACTTC. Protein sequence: CASSPQKYFYEQYF.

CDR3: CASGQGGSYNEQFF. The DNA for the CDR3 is TGTGCCAGCGGACAGGGGGGCTCCTACAATGAGCAGTTCTTC. The rearrangement uses TRBV6-1 and TRBJ2-1, with TRBD1 identical over 10 bases. V lost 8 bases, J lost 0 bases, and 1 base stayed unmatched. Germline-derived CDR1 and CDR2 are MNHNS and SASEGT. This CDR3 spans 14 amino acids.

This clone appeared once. The CDR3 region is CASSGGITLNTEAFF. The CDR3 nucleotides are TGTGCCAGCAGTGGAGGCATCACTTTAAACACTGAAGCTTTCTTT. The J gene is TRBJ1-1, the V gene TRBV6-1; D gene unclear. Trimming took 4 bases from V and 2 from J, leaving 14 bases between them. This CDR3 is 15 amino acids long. Looked up from germline, CDR1 is MNHNS and CDR2 is SASEGT.

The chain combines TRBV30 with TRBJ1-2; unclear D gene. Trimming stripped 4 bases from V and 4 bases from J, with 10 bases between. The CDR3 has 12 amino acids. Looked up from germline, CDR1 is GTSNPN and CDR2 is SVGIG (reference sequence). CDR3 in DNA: TGTGCCTGGACCCTTCAGGCCTATGGCTACACCTTC. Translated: CAWTLQAYGYTF.

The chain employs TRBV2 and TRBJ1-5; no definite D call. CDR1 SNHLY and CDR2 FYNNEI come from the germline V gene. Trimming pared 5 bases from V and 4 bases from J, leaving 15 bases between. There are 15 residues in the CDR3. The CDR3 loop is CASSYQAAGNQPQHF. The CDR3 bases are TGTGCCAGCAGTTATCAGGCTGCGGGAAATCAGCCCCAGCATTTT.

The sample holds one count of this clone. In DNA form, the CDR3 reads TGTGCCAGCAGGGTAAGCGGGAGAGGCACAGATACGCAGTATTTT. Encoded protein: CASRVSGRGTDTQYF. The chain has TRBV28 and TRBJ2-3; TRBD2 matches 8 bases. CDR1 and CDR2 (germline): MDHEN, SYDVKM. The J segment lost 1 base and the V segment lost 6 bases, leaving 6 bases of the junction unmatched. The CDR3 spans 15 residues.

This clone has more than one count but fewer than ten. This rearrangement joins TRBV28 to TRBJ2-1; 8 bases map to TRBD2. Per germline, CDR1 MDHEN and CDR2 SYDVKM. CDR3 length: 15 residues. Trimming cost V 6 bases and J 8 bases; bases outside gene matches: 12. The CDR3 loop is CASRLGSGSIYEQFF. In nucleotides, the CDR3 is TGTGCCAGCAGGTTGGGGAGCGGGAGCATCTATGAGCAGTTCTTC. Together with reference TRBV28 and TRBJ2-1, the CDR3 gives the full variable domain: DVKVTQSSRYLVKRTGEKVFLECVQDMDHENMFWYRQDPGLGLRLIYFSYDVKMKEKGDIPEGYSVSREKKERFSLILESASTNQTSMYLCASRLGSGSIYEQFFGPGTRLTVL.

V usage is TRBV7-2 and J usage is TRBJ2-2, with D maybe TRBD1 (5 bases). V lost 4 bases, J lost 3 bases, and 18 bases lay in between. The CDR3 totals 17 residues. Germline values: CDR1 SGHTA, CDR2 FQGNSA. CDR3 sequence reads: CASSSFGWGADTGELFF. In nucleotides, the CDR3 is TGTGCCAGCAGCTCGTTCGGGTGGGGCGCGGACACCGGGGAGCTGTTTTTT.

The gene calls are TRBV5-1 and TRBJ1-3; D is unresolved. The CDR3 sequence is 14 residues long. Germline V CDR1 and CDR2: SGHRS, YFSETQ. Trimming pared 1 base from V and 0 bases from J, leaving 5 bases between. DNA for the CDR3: TGCGCCAGCAGCTTGACCGGCTCTGGAAACACCATATATTTT. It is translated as CASSLTGSGNTIYF.

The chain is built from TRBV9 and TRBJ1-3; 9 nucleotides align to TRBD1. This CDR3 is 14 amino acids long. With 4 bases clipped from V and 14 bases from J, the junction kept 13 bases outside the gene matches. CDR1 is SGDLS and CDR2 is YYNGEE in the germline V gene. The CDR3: CASSPRQRQGVVYF. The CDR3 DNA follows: TGTGCCAGCAGCCCTCGACAAAGACAGGGGGTTGTATATTTT.

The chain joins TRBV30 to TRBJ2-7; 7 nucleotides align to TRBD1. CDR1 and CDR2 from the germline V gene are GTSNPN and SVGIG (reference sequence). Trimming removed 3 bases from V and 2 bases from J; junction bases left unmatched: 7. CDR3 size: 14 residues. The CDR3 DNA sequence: TGTGCCTGGAGCGTATCAGGGGGTCCCTACGAGCAGTACTTC. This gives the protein CAWSVSGGPYEQYF.

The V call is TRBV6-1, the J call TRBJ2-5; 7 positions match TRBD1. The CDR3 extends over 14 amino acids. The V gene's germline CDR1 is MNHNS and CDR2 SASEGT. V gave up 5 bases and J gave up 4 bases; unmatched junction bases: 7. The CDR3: CASSYQGVGETQYF. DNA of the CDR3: TGTGCCAGCAGTTATCAGGGGGTGGGAGAGACCCAGTACTTC.

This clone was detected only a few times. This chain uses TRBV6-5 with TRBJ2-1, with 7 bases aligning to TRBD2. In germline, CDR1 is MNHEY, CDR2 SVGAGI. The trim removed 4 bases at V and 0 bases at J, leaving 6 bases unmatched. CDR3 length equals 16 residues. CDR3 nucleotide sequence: TGTGCCAGCAGTTTTTCAGCGGGGAGCTCCTACAATGAGCAGTTCTTC. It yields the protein CASSFSAGSSYNEQFF.

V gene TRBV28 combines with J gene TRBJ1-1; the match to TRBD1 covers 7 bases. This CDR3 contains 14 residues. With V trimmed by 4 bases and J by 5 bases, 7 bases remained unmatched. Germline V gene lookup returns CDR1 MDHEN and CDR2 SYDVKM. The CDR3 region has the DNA TGTGCCAGCAGTTCATTACAGGGGATAACTGAAGCTTTCTTT. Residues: CASSSLQGITEAFF.